This is a list of T cell receptor beta chains from one sample in a study of cytomegalovirus exposure and HLA in healthy donors. This table comes from immunoSEQ multiplex PCR, and its TCRdb copy is limited to in-frame clones, with some not included. The repertoire table contains roughly 120,000 clones. The specimen sequenced was PBMCs. The source is a man aged 25 to 45 in good health and CMV-seronegative. Each CDR3 is given with its conserved first and last residue. A D gene is named only where the DNA matches it firmly.

D	V	J	CDR3	DNA
NA	TRBV19	TRBJ1-4	CATRPRFNEKLFF	TGTGCCACCAGGCCCAGGTTTAATGAAAAACTGTTTTTT
NA	TRBV5-5	TRBJ1-6	CASSFRGLDNSPLHF	TGTGCCAGCAGCTTCCGCGGATTGGATAATTCACCCCTCCACTTT
TRBD2	TRBV19	TRBJ2-1	CASSILAGSINEQFF	TGTGCCAGTAGTATACTAGCGGGGTCTATCAATGAGCAGTTCTTC
TRBD1	TRBV6-6	TRBJ1-3	CASSYGTEGNTIYF	TGTGCCAGCAGTTACGGGACAGAAGGAAACACCATATATTTT
NA	TRBV4-2	TRBJ1-2	CASSPLTLDGYGYTF	TGTGCCAGCAGCCCGCTAACTCTCGATGGCTATGGCTACACCTTC
NA	TRBV7-6	TRBJ1-1	CASSLVSGPGTEAFF	TGTGCCAGCAGCTTAGTTTCGGGTCCGGGCACTGAAGCTTTCTTT
NA	TRBV7-9	TRBJ2-5	CASSYPRRLGETQYF	TGTGCCAGCAGCTATCCCCGTCGGCTCGGGGAGACCCAGTACTTC
TRBD1	TRBV28	TRBJ1-2	CASMSMGSGTGARYGYTF	TGTGCCAGCATGAGCATGGGTTCCGGGACAGGGGCCCGCTATGGCTACACCTTC
TRBD1	TRBV5-6	TRBJ1-4	CASSLPAGGLREKLFF	TGTGCCAGCAGCTTGCCCGCAGGGGGCCTAAGGGAAAAACTGTTTTTT
NA	TRBV5-6	TRBJ1-5	CASSLGLRDNQPQHF	TGTGCCAGCAGCTTGGGTCTCAGGGACAATCAGCCCCAGCATTTT
TRBD2	TRBV15	TRBJ2-2	CATSKWRGGNTGELFF	TGTGCCACCAGTAAATGGCGGGGGGGAAACACCGGGGAGCTGTTTTTT
NA	TRBV28	TRBJ2-7	CASSLRGFSYEQYF	TGTGCCAGCAGTTTAAGGGGGTTCAGCTACGAGCAGTACTTC
NA	TRBV2	TRBJ2-5	CASSRERDEYF	TGTGCCAGCAGTCGTGAGAGGGATGAGTACTTC
NA	TRBV7-2	TRBJ2-1	CASSGRRGGESYNEQFF	TGTGCCAGCAGCGGGCGAAGGGGGGGGGAATCCTACAATGAGCAGTTCTTC
TRBD2	TRBV5-1	TRBJ2-1	CASSLASGGYLEQFF	TGCGCCAGCAGCTTGGCTAGCGGGGGGTACTTAGAGCAGTTCTTC
NA	TRBV11-2	TRBJ1-5	CASSLAGFSNQPQHF	TGTGCCAGCAGTTTAGCAGGATTTAGCAATCAGCCCCAGCATTTT
NA	TRBV2	TRBJ1-6	CASSEIQGSYNSPLHF	TGTGCCAGCAGTGAAATTCAGGGCTCCTATAATTCACCCCTCCACTTT
NA	TRBV13	TRBJ1-2	CASSLDSSNYGYTF	TGTGCCAGCAGCTTAGACAGCTCTAACTATGGCTACACCTTC
TRBD1	TRBV29-1	TRBJ2-5	CSVEGTGALSGETQYF	TGCAGCGTTGAGGGGACAGGGGCCCTTTCCGGGGAGACCCAGTACTTC
NA	TRBV7-9	TRBJ2-3	CASSPSLGRSPDTQYF	TGTGCCAGCAGCCCCTCACTAGGGCGTAGTCCCGATACGCAGTATTTT
NA	TRBV7-6	TRBJ1-6	CASSRDSQGNSPLHF	TGTGCCAGCAGCCGGGACTCCCAAGGGAATTCACCCCTCCACTTT
NA	TRBV19	TRBJ2-7	CASKSSRQGYEQYF	TGTGCCAGTAAGAGCTCCCGACAAGGCTACGAGCAGTACTTC